One sample yielded the 29 T cell receptor beta chains listed below, sequenced in a study of regulatory T cells in long-lasting Graves disease. HTBI primers from iRepertoire and Arm-PCR of CDR3 regions yielded the TCR beta libraries. Using its own MiXCR run on the multiplex PCR reads, TCRdb lists one record per CDR3 protein. The sample carries approximately 300,000 distinct CDR3 sequences, under 20% recorded once. Time point here: newly diagnosed GD, antithyroid drugs for less than 3 months. PBMCs provided the RNA from which the TCR library was made. Source: peripheral blood mononuclear cells (PBMCs), taken at new diagnosis, from a patient treated with antithyroid drugs. These receptor sequences come from a female donor with Graves disease.

The rearrangement links TRBV20-1 to TRBJ1-2; D is unresolved. The germline V and J ends were trimmed by 2 bases and 0 bases, with 10 bases remaining between them. The CDR3 totals 14 residues. The V gene's germline CDR1 is DFQATT and CDR2 SNEGSKA (reference sequence). CDR3 nucleotide sequence: TGCAGTGCTAGATGGCCAGGAGCTAACTATGGCTACACCTTC. Translation gives CSARWPGANYGYTF.

The V and J genes are TRBV20-1 and TRBJ2-5; 7 bases agree with TRBD1. V was pared by 0 bases and J by 5 bases, with 9 bases of the junction left unmatched. There are 15 residues in the CDR3. Germline CDR1 DFQATT, CDR2 SNEGSKA (reference sequence). In DNA form, the CDR3 reads TGCAGTGCTAGAGAGAGCAGGGGGATTGAGGAGACCCAGTACTTC. It specifies CSARESRGIEETQYF.

This clonotype was found many times. The gene calls are TRBV11-2 and TRBJ2-5, with D perhaps TRBD2 (6 bases). The germline gives CDR1 SGHAT, CDR2 FQNNGV. The V gene lost 1 base and the J gene lost 2 bases, with 20 bases spanning the gap. The CDR3 extends over 18 amino acids. CDR3 loop: CASSLVVRKRVEQETQYF. DNA of the CDR3: TGTGCCAGCAGCTTAGTAGTGAGGAAGCGGGTTGAACAAGAGACCCAGTACTTC.

The chain carries TRBV19 and TRBJ1-1; the D gene is possibly TRBD1 (5 bases). The germline CDR1 and CDR2 sequences are LNHDA and SQIVND (reference sequence). V lost 0 bases and J 8 bases, leaving 7 bases between the germline ends. This CDR3 is 12 amino acids long. In DNA, the CDR3 is TGTGCCAGTAGTATAGATCCAGGGGAAGCTTTCTTT. Translating gives CASSIDPGEAFF.

This clonotype showed up many times. The gene calls are TRBV18 and TRBJ1-3; D is undetermined. Germline CDR1 reads KGHSH; CDR2 reads LQKENI. V lost 0 bases and J lost 1, with 1 base in between. The CDR3 sequence is 13 residues long. CDR3: CASSPPSGNTIYF. CDR3 in DNA: TGTGCCAGCTCACCACCGTCTGGAAACACCATATATTTT.

The V and J genes are TRBV13 and TRBJ2-7; 13 nucleotides align to TRBD2. The CDR3 length is 16 residues. In germline, CDR1 is PRHDT, CDR2 FYEKMQ (reference sequence). V gave up 0 bases and J gave up 4 bases; unmatched junction bases: 3. The CDR3 protein is CASSLGGTSGIYEQYF. In DNA, the CDR3 is TGTGCCAGCAGCTTAGGTGGGACTAGCGGGATTTACGAGCAGTACTTC.

This clonotype came up once. An end of the junction differs from the germline gene, which may be a read error. This chain connects TRBV13 to TRBJ2-1; D is uncertain. The CDR3 has 12 residues. The germline V gene has CDR1 PRHDT and CDR2 FYEKMQ (reference sequence). As DNA, the CDR3 is TGTGCCAGCAGCTCGACCCCCAATGAGCAGGTCTTC. Translation: CASSSTPNEQVF.

This clonotype has a count of ten or more. The chain's CDR3 is CASSQPARNTEAFF. Here the CDR3 DNA reads TGTGCCAGCAGCCAACCTGCGCGCAACACTGAAGCTTTCTTT. The rearrangement joins TRBV11-3 to TRBJ1-1; D call uncertain. This CDR3 is built from 14 residues. V lost 5 bases to trimming and J lost 2 bases, with 12 bases between them. The germline V gene encodes CDR1 SGHNT and CDR2 YENEEA.

The genes are TRBV2 and TRBJ2-1, with TRBD2 matching over 9 bases. The length of the CDR3 is 15 residues. V dropped 6 bases and J dropped 3; count of bases not matched to a gene: 6. Germline lookup yields CDR1 SNHLY and CDR2 FYNNEI. CDR3 coding DNA: TGTGCCAGCAGCCTCCTAGCGGGACTCTACAATGAGCAGTTCTTC. Protein: CASSLLAGLYNEQFF.

This clonotype appeared many times. The chain is built from TRBV5-5 and TRBJ2-5; D unclear. Germline lookup yields CDR1 SGHKS and CDR2 YYEKEE (reference sequence). The CDR3 extends over 14 amino acids. The V end was cut by 1 base, the J end by 2 bases, with 9 bases between. DNA of the CDR3: TGTGCCAGCAGCTTGTACTTACAGCAAGAGACCCAGTACTTC. Protein: CASSLYLQQETQYF.

This clonotype has only one observation. The rearrangement links TRBV16 to TRBJ2-5, with no clear D. CDR1 is KGHSY and CDR2 is FQNENV in the germline V gene. This CDR3 contains 12 residues. Trimming took 2 bases from V and 5 from J, leaving 6 bases between them. CDR3 sequence (DNA): TGTGCCAGCAGCCAACAGCTGGAGACCCAGTACTTC. Translated: CASSQQLETQYF.

On this clonotype: One base away lies a much larger clone, so this may be a sequencing read error. This chain connects TRBV11-2 to TRBJ2-6; no clear D gene. Per the germline V gene, CDR1 is SGHAT and CDR2 is FQNNGV. The CDR3 runs to 18 residues. V dropped 2 bases and J dropped 5 bases, with 19 bases sitting between them. As DNA, the CDR3 is TGTGCCAGCAGCTTACCTAGGGAACAGCCCCCCAGGGCCAACGTCCTGACTTTC. Translated: CASSLPREQPPRANVLTF. The full variable domain, its missing parts supplied by reference TRBV11-2 and TRBJ2-6, is EAGVAQSPRYKIIEKRQSVAFWCNPISGHATLYWYQQILGQGPKLLIQFQNNGVVDDSQLPKDRFSAERLKGVDSTLKIQPAKLEDSAVYLCASSLPREQPPRANVLTFGAGSRLTVL.

V gene TRBV3-1 combines with J gene TRBJ1-3; D is possibly TRBD1 (6 bases). V was cut by 4 bases and J by 1 base, with 23 bases left in between. The CDR3 loop spans 19 amino acids. Germline V gene lookup returns CDR1 LGHDT and CDR2 YNNKEL (reference sequence). The CDR3 reads CASSRYSGIQQGSGNTIYF. In nucleotides, the CDR3 is TGTGCCAGCAGCCGATATTCCGGGATCCAACAGGGTTCTGGAAACACCATATATTTT.

This clonotype has at least ten counts. This chain uses TRBV25-1 with TRBJ2-1; D could derive from TRBD1 or TRBD2 (6 bases each). CDR3 size: 19 residues. Germline V gene sequence: CDR1 MGHDK, CDR2 SYGVNS. The V and J ends lost 7 bases and 0 bases respectively, with 25 bases between them. The CDR3 region has the DNA TGTGCCAGCACCCCCCAAACCCCCACGCGGGACACCTCCTACAATGAGCAGTTCTTC. The encoded protein is CASTPQTPTRDTSYNEQFF.

The CDR3 region has the DNA TGTGCCAGCAGTTTAGCAGAGCGACAGTGGGACTCCTACGAGCAGTACTTC. This gives the protein CASSLAERQWDSYEQYF. The chain links TRBV12-3 or TRBV12-4 to TRBJ2-7, with a weak D call TRBD1 (5 bases). The CDR3 sequence is 17 residues long. Trimming removed 0 bases at V and 0 bases at J, with 15 bases between.

At least ten counts were recorded for this clonotype. The chain employs TRBV28 and TRBJ2-5; possible D gene TRBD1, 5 bases. V dropped 7 bases and J dropped 0 bases, with 15 bases sitting between them. Germline V gene sequence: CDR1 MDHEN, CDR2 SYDVKM. The CDR3 runs to 15 residues. CDR3 coding DNA: TGTGCCAGCACCGCCAGACAGACCTACCAAGAGACCCAGTACTTC. This sequence encodes CASTARQTYQETQYF.

As regards this clonotype: A far larger clone is a single base away, which makes a read error likely. This chain connects TRBV28 to TRBJ2-1; 7 positions match TRBD2. Germline V gives CDR1 MDHEN, CDR2 SYDVKM. V shed 8 bases, J shed 7 bases, and the junction held 14 bases outside the gene matches. The CDR3 covers 15 residues. CDR3 DNA sequence: TGTGCCAGCTCACCTAGCACTAGCGTCAATAATGAGCAGTTCTTC. Translating it yields CASSPSTSVNNEQFF. Full variable domain (outside the CDR3, taken from reference TRBV28 and TRBJ2-1): DVKVTQSSRYLVKRTGEKVFLECVQDMDHENMFWYRQDPGLGLRLIYFSYDVKMKEKGDIPEGYSVSREKKERFSLILESASTNQTSMYLCASSPSTSVNNEQFFGPGTRLTVL.

In this sample, this clonotype turned up many times. The gene calls are TRBV12-3 or TRBV12-4 and TRBJ2-1, with 12 bases aligning to TRBD2. The V segment lost 5 bases and the J segment 4 bases; nucleotides outside the gene matches: 3. This CDR3 contains 15 residues. The CDR3 sequence: CASSGGLAGYNEQFF. The CDR3 nucleotides are TGTGCCAGCAGTGGGGGACTAGCGGGTTACAATGAGCAGTTCTTC.

There are many counts of this clonotype. V usage is TRBV19 and J usage is TRBJ1-4, with D possibly matching TRBD1 (6 bases). V was cut by 5 bases and J by 5 bases, with 15 bases left in between. This CDR3 region has 15 residues. Germline V gene lookup returns CDR1 LNHDA and CDR2 SQIVND (reference sequence). The CDR3 sequence is CASSPEGQGNEKLFF. The CDR3 bases are TGTGCCAGTAGTCCTGAAGGGCAGGGGAATGAAAAACTGTTTTTT.

This clonotype showed up many times. The V gene is TRBV28, the J gene TRBJ1-5; D is unresolved. The germline V and J ends were trimmed by 8 bases and 2 bases, with 7 bases remaining between them. Germline lookup yields CDR1 MDHEN and CDR2 SYDVKM. The CDR3 sequence is 12 residues long. CDR3 region: CASGVGNQPQHF. Here the CDR3 DNA reads TGTGCCAGCGGTGTCGGCAATCAGCCCCAGCATTTT.

This clonotype has ten or more counts. This chain joins TRBV30 and TRBJ2-1, with a tentative D call TRBD1 (6 bases). The CDR3 has 13 residues. Trimming left V 5 bases short and J 5 bases short, with 13 bases between. Germline values: CDR1 GTSNPN, CDR2 SVGIG (reference sequence). The CDR3 is CAWDTGFDNEQFF. CDR3 DNA sequence: TGTGCCTGGGATACAGGGTTTGACAATGAGCAGTTCTTC.

The sample holds many counts of this clonotype. The J gene is TRBJ2-7, the V gene TRBV20-1; TRBD2 matches at 7 bases. CDR1 and CDR2 from the germline V gene are DFQATT and SNEGSKA (reference sequence). Trimming removed 4 bases from V and 0 bases from J; junction bases left unmatched: 3. The CDR3 runs 13 residues. CDR3 bases: TGCAGTGCTACGGGCGGGAGCTCCTACGAGCAGTACTTC. Amino acids: CSATGGSSYEQYF.

This clonotype was found many times. This chain uses TRBV20-1 with TRBJ1-4; D is perhaps TRBD1 (5 bases). Germline V gene sequence: CDR1 DFQATT, CDR2 SNEGSKA (reference sequence). V was trimmed by 5 bases and J by 8 bases, leaving 24 bases between them. The CDR3 runs to 16 residues. The DNA for the CDR3 is TGCAGTGCTCCTATAGATTGGGCGGCAGGGCGGGAAAAACTGTTTTTT. This sequence encodes CSAPIDWAAGREKLFF.

This clonotype came up many times. The chain employs TRBV25-1 and TRBJ1-4; tentatively, D is TRBD1 (5 bases). Germline loops: CDR1 MGHDK, CDR2 SYGVNS. The CDR3 has 14 amino acids. With 6 bases removed from V and 4 bases from J, the gap between germline ends came to 12 bases. The CDR3 protein is CASRGTARNEKLFF. The CDR3 DNA reads TGTGCCAGCAGGGGGACGGCCCGTAATGAAAAACTGTTTTTT.

This clonotype appeared many times. The V and J genes are TRBV3-1 and TRBJ2-1, with 9 bases lining up with TRBD2. Trimming removed 0 bases from V and 4 bases from J; junction bases left unmatched: 4. The CDR3 totals 16 residues. CDR1 is LGHDT, CDR2 YNNKEL, per germline (reference sequence). DNA for the CDR3: TGTGCCAGCAGCCAAGATCCCAGCGGGAGGTACAATGAGCAGTTCTTC. Amino acid sequence: CASSQDPSGRYNEQFF.

The table lists this clonotype with many counts. The chain uses TRBV9 and TRBJ1-6; a possible D gene is TRBD1 (5 bases). CDR3 length: 15 residues. Germline V CDR1 and CDR2: SGDLS, YYNGEE. The V gene lost 0 bases and the J gene lost 8 bases, with 12 bases spanning the gap. The CDR3 protein is CASSVGSQGDSPLHF. In DNA, the CDR3 is TGTGCCAGCAGCGTAGGTTCCCAGGGCGATTCACCCCTCCACTTT. Together with reference TRBV9 and TRBJ1-6, the CDR3 gives the full variable domain: DSGVTQTPKHLITATGQRVTLRCSPRSGDLSVYWYQQSLDQGLQFLIQYYNGEERAKGNILERFSAQQFPDLHSELNLSSLELGDSALYFCASSVGSQGDSPLHFGNGTRLTVT.

As for this clonotype: This may be a read error: a much more frequent sequence differs by one nucleotide. The conserved final phenylalanine or tryptophan is absent from the CDR3, which likely points to a read error. The chain combines TRBV9 with TRBJ2-1; D may be TRBD1 or TRBD2 (5 bases each). The CDR3 length is 14 residues. V was trimmed by 6 bases and J by 5 bases, leaving 15 bases between them. Germline V lookup: CDR1 SGDLS, CDR2 YYNGEE. The CDR3 DNA sequence: TGTGCCAGCACCAGAACGGGGCTGAACAATGAGCAGTTCTTG. This gives the protein CASTRTGLNNEQFL.

This sequence joins TRBV11-2 and TRBJ2-7; 8 bases are shared with TRBD2. The CDR3 has 14 amino acids. CDR1 and CDR2 from the germline V gene are SGHAT and FQNNGV. V shed 3 bases, J shed 6 bases, and the junction held 7 bases outside the gene matches. CDR3 protein: CASSFETSVFEQYF. The DNA of the CDR3 is TGTGCCAGCAGCTTTGAGACTAGCGTTTTCGAGCAGTACTTC.

The sample holds a few counts of this clonotype. The chain links TRBV6-1 to TRBJ2-2; 9 nucleotides align to TRBD1. Losses at the gene ends were 6 bases for V and 6 bases for J; bases not matched to a gene: 8. Germline V gives CDR1 MNHNS, CDR2 SASEGT. The CDR3 has 15 residues. The CDR3 region has the DNA TGTGCCAGCAGGTCCGGGACAGGGATAGCCGGGGAGCTGTTTTTT. Its protein is CASRSGTGIAGELFF.